This paragraph reports one T cell receptor (beta chain). The antigen is undetermined. TCRdb passed the 5' RACE reads through MiXCR, listing each CDR3 protein once. The sample consists of about 800,000 distinct CDR3 sequences, over 9.5% of them appearing once. These data originate in a study of CD8 T cells in ankylosing spondylitis. Study results and limitations: A TCR beta motif of fewer than 10 highly homologous variants seemed to mark ankylosing spondylitis blood. Disease-linked clones reportedly showed significant enrichment in matched ankylosing spondylitis synovial fluid. Prior work had noted some motif variants in reactive arthritis blood and synovial fluid.

CDR3 length: 17 residues. Germline-derived CDR1 and CDR2 are LNHNV and YYDKDF (reference sequence). Between the trimmed V and J ends, which lost 1 base and 2 bases, there was a span of 12 bases. This TCR was recovered from a male donor with ankylosing spondylitis. The chain employs TRBV15 and TRBJ2-6, with TRBD2 as a possible D gene (5 bases). Sample: blood, either unsorted or a sorted T cell fraction (not recorded which). CDR3 sequence: CATSRAPGSAGANVLTF. The CDR3 nucleotides are TGTGCCACCAGCAGAGCCCCGGGGTCGGCTGGGGCCAACGTCCTGACTTTC. Full variable domain (rest looked up from reference TRBV15 and TRBJ2-6): DAMVIQNPRYQVTQFGKPVTLSCSQTLNHNVMYWYQQKSSQAPKLLFHYYDKDFNNEADTPDNFQSRRPNTSFCFLDIRSPGLGDTAMYLCATSRAPGSAGANVLTFGAGSRLTVL.